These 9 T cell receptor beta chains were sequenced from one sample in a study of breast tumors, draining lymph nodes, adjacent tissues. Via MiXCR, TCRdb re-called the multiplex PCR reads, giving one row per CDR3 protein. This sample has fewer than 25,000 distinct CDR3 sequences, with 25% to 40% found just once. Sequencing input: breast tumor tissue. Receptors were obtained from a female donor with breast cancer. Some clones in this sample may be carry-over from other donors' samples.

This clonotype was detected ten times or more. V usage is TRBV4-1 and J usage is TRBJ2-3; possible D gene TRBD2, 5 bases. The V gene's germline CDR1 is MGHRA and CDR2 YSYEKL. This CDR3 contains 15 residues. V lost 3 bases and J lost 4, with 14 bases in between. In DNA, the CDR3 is TGCGCCAGCAGCCAGAGGGCCGATGGGGCAGATACGCAGTATTTT. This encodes CASSQRADGADTQYF.

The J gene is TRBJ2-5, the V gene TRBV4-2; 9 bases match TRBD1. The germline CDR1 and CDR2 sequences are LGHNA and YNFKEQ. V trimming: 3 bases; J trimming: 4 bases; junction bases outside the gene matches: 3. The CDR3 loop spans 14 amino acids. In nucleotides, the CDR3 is TGTGCCAGCAGCCAGACGGACAGGGGAGAGACCCAGTACTTC. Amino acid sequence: CASSQTDRGETQYF.

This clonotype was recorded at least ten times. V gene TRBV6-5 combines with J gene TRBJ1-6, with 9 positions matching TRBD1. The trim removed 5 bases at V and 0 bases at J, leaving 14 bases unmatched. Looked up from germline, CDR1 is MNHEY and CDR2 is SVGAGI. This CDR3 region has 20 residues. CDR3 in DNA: TGTGCCAGCAGTCGAACTTTCCCGGGACAGGGAAGCTCCTATAATTCACCCCTCCACTTT. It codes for CASSRTFPGQGSSYNSPLHF.

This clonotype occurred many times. The CDR3: CASSELAGDTQYF. The CDR3 DNA is TGTGCCAGCAGTGAATTAGCGGGAGATACGCAGTATTTT. V is TRBV7-9 and J is TRBJ2-3; 7 nucleotides match TRBD2. The ends lost 6 bases at V and 5 bases at J; junction bases unmatched: 5. This CDR3 contains 13 residues. CDR1 and CDR2 from the germline V gene are SEHNR and FQNEAQ (reference sequence).

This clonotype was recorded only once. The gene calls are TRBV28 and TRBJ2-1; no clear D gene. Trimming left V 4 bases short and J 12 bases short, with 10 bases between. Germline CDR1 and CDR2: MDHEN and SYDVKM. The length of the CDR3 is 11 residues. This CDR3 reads CASSSGVGQFF. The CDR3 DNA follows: TGTGCCAGCAGTTCTGGAGTGGGGCAGTTCTTC.

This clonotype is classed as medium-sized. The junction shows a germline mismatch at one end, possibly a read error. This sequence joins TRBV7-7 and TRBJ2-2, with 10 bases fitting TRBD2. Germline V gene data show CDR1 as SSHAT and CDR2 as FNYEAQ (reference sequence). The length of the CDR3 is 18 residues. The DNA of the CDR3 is TGTGCTAGCAGCTTAGAACCTAGCGGGAGAAGGTACACCGGGGAGCTGTTTTTT. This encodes CASSLEPSGRRYTGELFF.

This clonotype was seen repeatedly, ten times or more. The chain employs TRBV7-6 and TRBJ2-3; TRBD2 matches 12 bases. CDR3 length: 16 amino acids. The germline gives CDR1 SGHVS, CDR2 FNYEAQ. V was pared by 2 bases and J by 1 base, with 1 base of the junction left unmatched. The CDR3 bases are TGTGCCAGCAGCTTACTAGCGGGAGGGGGCACAGATACGCAGTATTTT. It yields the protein CASSLLAGGGTDTQYF.

CDR3 amino acids: CASRDSSSYNEQFF. Here the CDR3 DNA reads TGTGCCAGCAGGGACTCGAGCTCCTACAATGAGCAGTTCTTC. The chain uses TRBV6-1 and TRBJ2-1, with a weak D call TRBD2 (5 bases). The length of the CDR3 is 14 residues. Germline V gene lookup returns CDR1 MNHNS and CDR2 SASEGT. Trimming shortened V by 6 bases and J by 0 bases, and 9 bases separated the two germline ends.

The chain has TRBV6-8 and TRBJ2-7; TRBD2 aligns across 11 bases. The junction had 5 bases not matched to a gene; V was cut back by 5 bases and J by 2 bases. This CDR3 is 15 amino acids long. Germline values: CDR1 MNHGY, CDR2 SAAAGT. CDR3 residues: CASSGSGLAAYEQYF. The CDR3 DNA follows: TGTGCCAGCAGTGGCTCGGGACTAGCGGCCTACGAGCAGTACTTC.